The 30 T cell receptor beta chains below all came from one sample that was sequenced in a study of cytomegalovirus exposure and HLA in healthy donors. The primer mix had 60 Vbeta and 13 Jbeta primers. The repertoire was sequenced with immunoSEQ multiplex PCR; TCRdb's copy has only in-frame clones and lacks some. The data show approximately 58,000 clones, approximately 80% seen once. Sequencing was performed on PBMCs. These receptor sequences come from a man younger than 40 in good health and CMV-seronegative.

This chain connects TRBV20-1 to TRBJ1-2; a possible D gene is TRBD1 (6 bases). This CDR3 has 11 amino acids. Germline CDR1 is DFQATT and CDR2 is SNEGSKA (reference sequence). The V and J ends lost 3 bases and 8 bases respectively, with 10 bases between them. CDR3 DNA: TGCAGTGCTAGGACGGGGGGCGGCTACACCTTC. Translating gives CSARTGGGYTF.

This rearrangement joins TRBV4-3 to TRBJ2-1, with a weak D call TRBD2 (5 bases). The length of the CDR3 is 17 residues. The V end lost 5 bases, the J end lost 4 bases, and 21 bases lay between the germline ends. From germline, CDR1 is LGHNA and CDR2 YSLEER. The chain's CDR3 is CASSWEQRAVAYNEQFF. The CDR3 region has the DNA TGCGCCAGCAGCTGGGAACAGAGGGCGGTTGCGTACAATGAGCAGTTCTTC.

The rearrangement uses TRBV10-1 and TRBJ2-5; D perhaps matches TRBD1 (6 bases). The assigned J gene may be wrong: the sequence end matches TRBJ2-7 better. From germline, CDR1 is WNHNN and CDR2 SYGVQD (reference sequence). CDR3 length: 15 residues. The CDR3 sequence: CASTQGHKGSYEQYF. The CDR3 DNA reads as TGCGCCAGCACCCAGGGGCATAAAGGATCCTACGAGCAGTACTTC.

The chain combines TRBV4-3 with TRBJ2-5; 8 positions agree with TRBD1. Germline CDR1 reads LGHNA; CDR2 reads YSLEER. This CDR3 region has 17 residues. V was pared by 3 bases and J by 2 bases, with 11 bases of the junction left unmatched. The CDR3 spells CASSQATLGQAQETQYF. DNA for the CDR3: TGCGCCAGCAGCCAGGCTACCTTGGGACAGGCTCAAGAGACCCAGTACTTC.

The rearrangement links TRBV7-2 to TRBJ1-1, with D possibly TRBD1 on 5 matching bases. The germline V gene has CDR1 SGHTA and CDR2 FQGNSA. V lost 2 bases and J lost 7, with 14 bases in between. The CDR3 sequence is 14 residues long. CDR3 nucleotide sequence: TGTGCCAGCAGCTTACAGATAGGGGCGATTGAAGCTTTCTTT. It yields the protein CASSLQIGAIEAFF.

This chain joins TRBV5-5 and TRBJ2-1; a weak D match, TRBD2 (5 bases). The CDR3 runs 13 residues. Germline CDR1 and CDR2: SGHKS and YYEKEE (reference sequence). V lost 1 base and J lost 8, with 10 bases in between. The CDR3 loop reads CASSLRGIDEQFF. DNA for the CDR3: TGTGCCAGCAGCTTGCGAGGGATCGATGAGCAGTTCTTC. The full variable domain, with the rest looked up from reference TRBV5-5 and TRBJ2-1, is DAGVTQSPTHLIKTRGQQVTLRCSPISGHKSVSWYQQVLGQGPQFIFQYYEKEERGRGNFPDRFSARQFPNYSSELNVNALLLGDSALYLCASSLRGIDEQFFGPGTRLTVL.

This clone was observed a few times. This sequence joins TRBV4-1 and TRBJ2-7; the D gene is possibly TRBD2 (5 bases). Between the trimmed V and J ends, which lost 0 bases and 2 bases, there was a span of 14 bases. Germline V gene sequence: CDR1 MGHRA, CDR2 YSYEKL. The CDR3 sequence is 16 residues long. CDR3 nucleotide sequence: TGCGCCAGCAGCCAAGATGGGTGGGAGAGGACCTACGAGCAGTACTTC. It specifies CASSQDGWERTYEQYF.

This chain connects TRBV7-9 to TRBJ1-2, with 7 positions matching TRBD1. Germline values: CDR1 SEHNR, CDR2 FQNEAQ (reference sequence). V dropped 2 bases and J dropped 3; count of bases not matched to a gene: 6. This CDR3 has 15 residues. The CDR3 spells CASSLMRTGDYGYTF. CDR3 nucleotides: TGTGCCAGCAGCTTAATGAGGACAGGAGACTATGGCTACACCTTC.

This chain connects TRBV7-2 to TRBJ2-2, with TRBD1 as a possible D gene (5 bases). Per the germline V gene, CDR1 is SGHTA and CDR2 is FQGNSA. The CDR3 has 15 amino acids. V dropped 2 bases and J dropped 2 bases, with 9 bases sitting between them. The chain's CDR3 is CASSLWGPNTGELFF. Written as DNA, the CDR3 is TGTGCCAGCAGCTTATGGGGCCCTAACACCGGGGAGCTGTTTTTT. The full variable domain, in which reference TRBV7-2 and TRBJ2-2 provide the parts outside the CDR3, is GAGVSQSPSNKVTEKGKDVELRCDPISGHTALYWYRQSLGQGLEFLIYFQGNSAPDKSGLPSDRFSAERTGGSVSTLTIQRTQQEDSAVYLCASSLWGPNTGELFFGEGSRLTVL.

This clone was seen only a few times. The V and J genes are TRBV6-5 and TRBJ2-1; the D is unclear. The CDR3 consists of 15 residues. In germline, CDR1 is MNHEY, CDR2 SVGAGI. Trimming took off 0 bases at V and 3 bases at J, with 9 bases between the two ends. The CDR3 region is CASSYSLSGYNEQFF. In DNA form, the CDR3 reads TGTGCCAGCAGTTACTCTTTGTCGGGCTACAATGAGCAGTTCTTC.

V and J are TRBV4-2 and TRBJ1-1; no clear D. The CDR3 covers 13 residues. Trimming stripped 1 base from V and 5 bases from J, with 8 bases between. Germline CDR1 LGHNA, CDR2 YNFKEQ. The CDR3 coding sequence is TGTGCCAGCAGCCAAGGTGAGGAGACTGAAGCTTTCTTT. This codes for CASSQGEETEAFF.

This chain links TRBV20-1 with TRBJ2-1, with D tentatively TRBD1 (5 bases). Trimming took off 4 bases at V and 13 bases at J, with 14 bases between the two ends. CDR1 and CDR2 (germline): DFQATT, SNEGSKA (reference sequence). The CDR3 loop spans 11 amino acids. The CDR3 reads CSAMQGKGQFF. In DNA, the CDR3 is TGCAGTGCTATGCAGGGTAAGGGCCAGTTCTTC.

J is TRBJ1-4 and V is TRBV13; 9 bases align to TRBD1. Trimming at V came to 5 bases and at J to 8 bases, leaving 9 bases not matched to a gene. The germline gives CDR1 PRHDT, CDR2 FYEKMQ (reference sequence). The length of the CDR3 is 15 residues. CDR3 bases: TGTGCCAGCAGCCGACTGACAGGGGGTGGAGAAAAACTGTTTTTT. Amino acids: CASSRLTGGGEKLFF.

The V call is TRBV10-3, the J call TRBJ2-1; 9 nucleotides match TRBD2. The V gene end was trimmed by 6 bases and the J gene end by 0 bases; junction bases not matched to a gene: 18. CDR3 length: 20 residues. Germline V gives CDR1 ENHRY, CDR2 SYGVKD. In nucleotides, the CDR3 is TGTGCCATCAGAAAGGAGGACGTAGCGACTAGCGGTAGCTCCTACAATGAGCAGTTCTTC. This sequence encodes CAIRKEDVATSGSSYNEQFF.

The V call is TRBV15, the J call TRBJ2-5, with D maybe TRBD1 (5 bases). The DNA end is more similar to TRBJ2-7, so the J call may be wrong. CDR1 is LNHNV and CDR2 is YYDKDF in the germline V gene (reference sequence). CDR3 size: 11 residues. The CDR3 DNA follows: TGTGCCACCAGCTGGGGCGACGAGCAGTACTTC. Amino acid sequence: CATSWGDEQYF.

The rearrangement links TRBV12-5 to TRBJ2-1, with TRBD1 matching over 10 bases. Germline-derived CDR1 and CDR2 are LGHNT and FRNRAP. The CDR3 covers 14 residues. J lost 8 bases, V lost 5 bases, and 6 bases had no gene match. Here the CDR3 DNA reads TGTGCTAGTGGTCTTTCCGGGACAGGGGATGAGCAGTTCTTC. Translation gives CASGLSGTGDEQFF.

The chain links TRBV2 to TRBJ2-5; TRBD2 is a possible D gene (5 bases). Judging by the DNA end, TRBJ2-7 fits better; the J call may be wrong. Germline V gene sequence: CDR1 SNHLY, CDR2 FYNNEI. The CDR3 spans 14 residues. CDR3 protein: CASSPSGRGYEQYF. The DNA for the CDR3 is TGTGCCAGCAGCCCTTCGGGGAGAGGCTACGAGCAGTACTTC.

This clone was seen more than once but under ten times. The rearrangement joins TRBV10-1 to TRBJ2-1; TRBD2 matches at 14 bases. V trimming: 4 bases; J trimming: 8 bases; junction bases outside the gene matches: 7. The germline V gene encodes CDR1 WNHNN and CDR2 SYGVQD (reference sequence). The CDR3 is 16 amino acids. The CDR3 spells CASSGRLAGGPDEQFF. DNA of the CDR3: TGCGCCAGCAGTGGACGACTAGCGGGAGGGCCGGATGAGCAGTTCTTC.

The chain employs TRBV11-3 and TRBJ1-1; D is undetermined. Germline CDR1 is SGHNT and CDR2 is YENEEA. V was clipped by 2 bases and J by 2 bases, with 6 bases between them. This CDR3 has 13 residues. The CDR3 loop is CASSLNTNTEAFF. In DNA form, the CDR3 reads TGTGCCAGCAGCTTAAACACCAACACTGAAGCTTTCTTT. Based on the CDR3 plus reference TRBV11-3 and TRBJ1-1, the full variable domain is EAGVVQSPRYKIIEKKQPVAFWCNPISGHNTLYWYLQNLGQGPELLIRYENEEAVDDSQLPKDRFSAERLKGVDSTLKIQPAELGDSAVYLCASSLNTNTEAFFGQGTRLTVV.

The chain links TRBV15 to TRBJ1-2; no reliable D call. Germline-derived CDR1 and CDR2 are LNHNV and YYDKDF (reference sequence). Trimming removed 8 bases from V and 0 bases from J, with 22 bases in between. The CDR3 totals 17 residues. CDR3 region: CATYGKGPLSPNYGYTF. DNA for the CDR3: TGTGCCACCTACGGGAAAGGGCCTTTGAGTCCTAACTATGGCTACACCTTC.

The chain uses TRBV5-1 and TRBJ2-1; the match to TRBD2 covers 13 bases. Losses at the gene ends were 1 base for V and 1 base for J; bases not matched to a gene: 11. Looked up from germline, CDR1 is SGHRS and CDR2 is YFSETQ. The CDR3 sequence is 20 residues long. The CDR3 spells CASSLWGLAGMGWSYNEQFF. CDR3 sequence (DNA): TGCGCCAGCAGCTTGTGGGGACTAGCGGGAATGGGGTGGTCCTACAATGAGCAGTTCTTC.

The rearrangement links TRBV9 to TRBJ2-3, with 8 bases identical to TRBD2. Germline trimming cut 0 bases from V and 11 bases from J; bases unmatched to any gene: 11. CDR3 length equals 15 residues. Germline V gene sequence: CDR1 SGDLS, CDR2 YYNGEE. The CDR3 sequence: CASSVGETTGGEQYF. DNA for the CDR3: TGTGCCAGCAGCGTAGGAGAGACGACGGGAGGGGAGCAGTATTTT.

This clone turned up a few times. This chain connects TRBV6-4 to TRBJ1-1; D uncertain. This CDR3 contains 13 residues. CDR1 MRHNA and CDR2 SNTAGT come from the germline V gene. Trimming stripped 6 bases from V and 5 bases from J, with 13 bases between. The CDR3 here is CASSKSGETEAFF. As DNA, the CDR3 is TGTGCCAGCAGCAAATCTGGAGAGACTGAAGCTTTCTTT.

This clone was counted only a few times. This rearrangement joins TRBV6-4 to TRBJ2-1; 12 bases align to TRBD2. Trimming cost V 3 bases and J 5 bases; bases outside gene matches: 2. This CDR3 has 15 amino acids. The germline CDR1 and CDR2 sequences are MRHNA and SNTAGT. The CDR3 DNA follows: TGTGCCAGCAGTGAGCTAGCGGGGGGGCACAATGAGCAGTTCTTC. Encoded protein: CASSELAGGHNEQFF.

J is TRBJ2-5 and V is TRBV20-1, with TRBD1 matching over 8 bases. Per germline, CDR1 DFQATT and CDR2 SNEGSKA (reference sequence). CDR3 size: 11 residues. CDR3: CRADREETQYF. DNA for the CDR3: TGCAGAGCGGACAGGGAAGAGACCCAGTACTTC.

This chain uses TRBV14 with TRBJ2-2; the match to TRBD2 covers 9 bases. V lost 3 bases to trimming and J lost 5 bases; unmatched junction nucleotides: 4. Germline V lookup: CDR1 SGHDN, CDR2 FVKESK. CDR3 length: 15 amino acids. The DNA for the CDR3 is TGTGCCAGCAGCCACGGCGGGAGGGCGACCGGGGAGCTGTTTTTT. Its translation is CASSHGGRATGELFF.

The chain combines TRBV5-1 with TRBJ1-1, with D possibly TRBD1 on 6 matching bases. The CDR3 extends over 14 amino acids. Trimming removed 4 bases from V and 5 bases from J, with 15 bases in between. The germline V gene encodes CDR1 SGHRS and CDR2 YFSETQ. The CDR3 nucleotides are TGCGCCAGCAGCCAACAGGGTATGGGGACTGAAGCTTTCTTT. Protein sequence: CASSQQGMGTEAFF.

The chain joins TRBV9 to TRBJ2-1; 8 bases map to TRBD2. CDR3 size: 16 residues. Germline CDR1 is SGDLS and CDR2 is YYNGEE. The ends lost 0 bases at V and 4 bases at J; junction bases unmatched: 6. The CDR3 region is CASSVAGSGGYNEQFF. The CDR3 nucleotides read TGTGCCAGCAGCGTAGCAGGGAGCGGGGGTTACAATGAGCAGTTCTTC.

For this clone: The junction does not match germline at one end; this may be a read error. The chain joins TRBV5-4 to TRBJ2-1, with 9 bases identical to TRBD1. CDR1 is SGHNT and CDR2 is YYREEE in the germline V gene (reference sequence). The CDR3 consists of 16 residues. CDR3 nucleotides: TGTGCCAGCAGCTTTTACAGGGGGCTCTCCTCCAATGAGCAGTTCTTC. Its translation: CASSFYRGLSSNEQFF.

The chain couples TRBV6-1 to TRBJ2-3; 13 bases map to TRBD2. CDR3 length equals 15 residues. CDR1 and CDR2 from the germline V gene are MNHNS and SASEGT. The junction had 7 bases not matched to a gene; V was cut back by 9 bases and J by 4 bases. The CDR3 nucleotides are TGTGCCAGTCGGACTAGCGGGGGTCGTCCAGATACGCAGTATTTT. It yields the protein CASRTSGGRPDTQYF.